The 32 T cell receptor beta chains below come from one sample, sequenced in a study of blood T cell repertoires in COVID-19. Assay: immunoSEQ multiplex PCR; the TCRdb copy retains only in-frame clones and omits some. The table has some 320,000 clones, roughly 86% seen once. The sequenced material came from PBMCs or T cells enriched from blood (not recorded which). The receptors shown here come from a woman aged 45-65 years who had been exposed to COVID-19.

The chain carries TRBV18 and TRBJ1-1; TRBD1 might be the D (6 bases). The CDR3 is 19 amino acids. Deletions cut 1 base from V and 1 base from J, with 22 bases between. Germline V gene lookup returns CDR1 KGHSH and CDR2 LQKENI. Here the CDR3 reads CASSPRTDGGPSPNTEAFF. The DNA for the CDR3 is TGTGCCAGCTCACCACGGACAGATGGAGGACCCTCTCCGAACACTGAAGCTTTCTTT.

The genes are TRBV15 and TRBJ1-6; 7 nucleotides line up with TRBD1. This CDR3 has 16 residues. The V segment lost 0 bases and the J segment 9 bases; nucleotides outside the gene matches: 8. CDR1 and CDR2 from the germline V gene are LNHNV and YYDKDF (reference sequence). CDR3 DNA sequence: TGTGCCACCAGCAGAGATCCCAGCAGGGGGAGTTCACCCCTCCACTTT. Its protein is CATSRDPSRGSSPLHF. The complete variable domain, with remaining parts taken from reference TRBV15 and TRBJ1-6, reads DAMVIQNPRYQVTQFGKPVTLSCSQTLNHNVMYWYQQKSSQAPKLLFHYYDKDFNNEADTPDNFQSRRPNTSFCFLDIRSPGLGDTAMYLCATSRDPSRGSSPLHFGNGTRLTVT.

In DNA, the CDR3 is TGTGCCAGCAGCGCGGGGACAGGCGGAAACACCATATATTTT. The encoded protein is CASSAGTGGNTIYF. The genes are TRBV7-6 and TRBJ1-3, with 8 bases lining up with TRBD1. CDR1 is SGHVS, CDR2 FNYEAQ, per germline. V was clipped by 5 bases and J by 4 bases; unmatched bases: 4. The CDR3 spans 14 residues.

The chain links TRBV28 to TRBJ1-2; 7 nucleotides match TRBD1. J lost 4 bases, V lost 7 bases, and 9 bases had no gene match. CDR1 and CDR2 (germline): MDHEN, SYDVKM. The CDR3 covers 14 residues. The CDR3: CASNRDSTPYGYTF. The CDR3 bases are TGTGCCAGCAACCGGGACAGTACCCCCTATGGCTACACCTTC.

This clone turned up a few times. The chain combines TRBV30 with TRBJ1-2; D might be TRBD1 (6 bases). The germline gives CDR1 GTSNPN, CDR2 SVGIG (reference sequence). The CDR3 has 14 amino acids. Trimming removed 3 bases at V and 1 base at J, with 12 bases between. CDR3 protein: CAWRRDIGNYGYTF. The CDR3 DNA follows: TGTGCCTGGAGACGGGACATAGGTAACTATGGCTACACCTTC.

The chain uses TRBV18 and TRBJ1-2; 7 nucleotides align to TRBD1. J lost 10 bases, V lost 2 bases, and 13 bases had no gene match. In germline, CDR1 is KGHSH, CDR2 LQKENI. This CDR3 is built from 15 residues. The DNA of the CDR3 is TGTGCCAGCTCACCAGGGGGACAGTTAGTCCCCCCCTACACCTTC. Its translation is CASSPGGQLVPPYTF.

This chain joins TRBV11-3 and TRBJ2-1; 7 bases line up with TRBD2. The CDR3 runs 13 residues. Trimming at V came to 8 bases and at J to 9 bases, leaving 10 bases not matched to a gene. The germline CDR1 and CDR2 sequences are SGHNT and YENEEA. Written as DNA, the CDR3 is TGTGCCAGCGGGCGCAGGGAGGGCGGTGAGCAGTTCTTC. This sequence encodes CASGRREGGEQFF.

The chain recombines TRBV11-3 with TRBJ2-5; 10 nucleotides align to TRBD2. The ends lost 5 bases at V and 5 bases at J; junction bases unmatched: 8. This CDR3 has 15 residues. From germline, CDR1 is SGHNT and CDR2 YENEEA. The CDR3 nucleotides read TGTGCCAGCAGCCCCAGCGGGGGGGGTCGGGAGACCCAGTACTTC. Its translation: CASSPSGGGRETQYF.

The chain carries TRBV19 and TRBJ2-3; a weak D match, TRBD2 (7 bases). Per germline, CDR1 LNHDA and CDR2 SQIVND (reference sequence). The length of the CDR3 is 15 residues. V was trimmed by 3 bases and J by 2 bases, leaving 12 bases between them. The CDR3 region is CASSIGGGYTDTQYF. CDR3 DNA sequence: TGTGCCAGTAGTATCGGCGGGGGCTACACAGATACGCAGTATTTT.

The chain joins TRBV29-1 to TRBJ2-3, with 8 bases aligning to TRBD2. Germline V lookup: CDR1 SQVTM, CDR2 ANQGSEA. The CDR3 length is 14 residues. Losses at the gene ends were 7 bases for V and 7 bases for J; bases not matched to a gene: 13. CDR3 sequence (DNA): TGCAGCGCCCGCGATGGACTAGCTCTGAATACGCAGTATTTT. This translates into CSARDGLALNTQYF.

The rearrangement links TRBV2 to TRBJ2-1; 11 nucleotides agree with TRBD1. Germline values: CDR1 SNHLY, CDR2 FYNNEI. This CDR3 contains 18 residues. With V trimmed by 5 bases and J by 2 bases, 11 bases remained unmatched. The CDR3 DNA follows: TGTGCCAGCAGTACTCGGACAGGGGGCCTTTCAACCTACAATGAGCAGTTCTTC. Amino acids: CASSTRTGGLSTYNEQFF.

The count of this clone is one. This chain connects TRBV6-5 to TRBJ1-4; D is ambiguous. V was pared by 6 bases and J by 7 bases, with 12 bases between. The CDR3 consists of 13 residues. Germline lookup yields CDR1 MNHEY and CDR2 SVGAGI. CDR3 in DNA: TGTGCCAGCAGAAGAGAGTTTGGTGAAAAACTGTTTTTT. Residues: CASRREFGEKLFF.

J is TRBJ1-4 and V is TRBV6-1, with D possibly being TRBD1 (5 bases). The V end lost 1 base, the J end lost 12 bases, and 12 bases lay between the germline ends. The V gene's germline CDR1 is MNHNS and CDR2 SASEGT. The CDR3 loop spans 13 amino acids. The CDR3 loop reads CASSEVVQVELFF. CDR3 coding DNA: TGTGCCAGCAGTGAAGTCGTACAGGTGGAACTGTTTTTT.

The CDR3 DNA sequence: TGTGCCAGCAGTTACGGGACAGGGGGCATCTACGAGCAGTACTTC. Translated, it gives CASSYGTGGIYEQYF. The chain uses TRBV6-5 and TRBJ2-7, with 12 bases aligning to TRBD1. This CDR3 is built from 15 residues. The germline gives CDR1 MNHEY, CDR2 SVGAGI. The V segment lost 2 bases and the J segment 3 bases; nucleotides outside the gene matches: 2.

The chain carries TRBV5-8 and TRBJ1-5; D is possibly TRBD1 (6 bases). Trimming took 4 bases from V and 3 from J, leaving 14 bases between them. The CDR3 covers 15 residues. Germline V lookup: CDR1 SGHTS, CDR2 YDEGEE. CDR3 in DNA: TGTGCCAGCAGCGTATCCGGGACAATCAATCAGCCCCAGCATTTT. Translating it yields CASSVSGTINQPQHF.

The rearrangement links TRBV29-1 to TRBJ1-4, with a tentative D call TRBD1 (6 bases). With 7 bases removed from V and 3 bases from J, the gap between germline ends came to 15 bases. The CDR3 contains 14 residues. Per germline, CDR1 SQVTM and CDR2 ANQGSEA. The CDR3, as DNA: TGCAGCGCGAGAACGGACAGAGCTAATGAAAAACTGTTTTTT. Protein sequence: CSARTDRANEKLFF.

The chain is built from TRBV5-4 and TRBJ1-1; 9 nucleotides agree with TRBD1. Germline CDR1 and CDR2: SGHNT and YYREEE (reference sequence). J was trimmed by 0 bases and V by 1 base; bases with no gene match: 7. The CDR3 runs to 17 residues. The CDR3 nucleotides read TGTGCCAGCAGCTTGTCCCGGGACAGGGCTTTGAACACTGAAGCTTTCTTT. Protein product: CASSLSRDRALNTEAFF.

This clone was seen a single time. The chain has TRBV27 and TRBJ2-1; 11 bases agree with TRBD1. Looked up from germline, CDR1 is MNHEY and CDR2 is SMNVEV (reference sequence). The CDR3 covers 18 residues. V shed 5 bases, J shed 0 bases, and the junction held 9 bases outside the gene matches. The CDR3 loop is CASSPGQGATSSYNEQFF. The CDR3 DNA sequence: TGTGCCAGCAGTCCCGGACAGGGGGCCACCAGCTCCTACAATGAGCAGTTCTTC.

The chain couples TRBV28 to TRBJ2-5; no clear D. Germline CDR1 and CDR2: MDHEN and SYDVKM. V gave up 5 bases and J gave up 0 bases, with 10 bases separating them. The CDR3 has 14 amino acids. The CDR3 region has the DNA TGTGCCAGCAGTCCACAGCTTAACCAAGAGACCCAGTACTTC. Translated, it gives CASSPQLNQETQYF. Variable domain in full (rest from reference TRBV28 and TRBJ2-5): DVKVTQSSRYLVKRTGEKVFLECVQDMDHENMFWYRQDPGLGLRLIYFSYDVKMKEKGDIPEGYSVSREKKERFSLILESASTNQTSMYLCASSPQLNQETQYFGPGTRLLVL.

This chain uses TRBV25-1 with TRBJ2-5; 10 nucleotides match TRBD2. This CDR3 spans 14 amino acids. Unmatched junction bases numbered 7, after V lost 5 bases and J lost 7 bases. CDR1 and CDR2 from the germline V gene are MGHDK and SYGVNS. CDR3 loop: CASSLAGVPVTQYF. CDR3 DNA sequence: TGTGCCAGCAGTCTAGCGGGGGTACCGGTGACCCAGTACTTC.

J is TRBJ1-5 and V is TRBV7-2, with D possibly TRBD1 on 6 matching bases. Germline CDR1 and CDR2: SGHTA and FQGNSA. V was trimmed by 5 bases and J by 6 bases, leaving 14 bases between them. This CDR3 has 14 residues. The CDR3 here is CASSPQGGRQPQHF. The CDR3 nucleotides read TGTGCCAGCAGCCCACAAGGGGGACGTCAGCCCCAGCATTTT.

The gene calls are TRBV4-1 and TRBJ1-2, with 9 positions matching TRBD1. The CDR3 contains 15 residues. J was trimmed by 1 base and V by 4 bases; bases with no gene match: 4. The germline gives CDR1 MGHRA, CDR2 YSYEKL. The CDR3: CASSLGTGYNYGYTF. As DNA, the CDR3 is TGCGCCAGCAGCCTCGGGACAGGGTATAACTATGGCTACACCTTC.

This sequence joins TRBV12-3 or TRBV12-4 and TRBJ1-1; D unresolved. Trimming shortened V by 6 bases and J by 7 bases, and 12 bases separated the two germline ends. The CDR3 spans 12 residues. The CDR3 is CASSPGSYEAFF. The CDR3 coding sequence is TGTGCCAGCAGCCCCGGGAGTTATGAAGCTTTCTTT.

The chain links TRBV7-9 to TRBJ2-3; TRBD2 matches at 13 bases. Trimming cost V 9 bases and J 10 bases; bases outside gene matches: 13. Germline V gene sequence: CDR1 SEHNR, CDR2 FQNEAQ (reference sequence). This CDR3 comprises 15 residues. The CDR3 DNA reads TGTGCCAGTTCGGCGGGACTAGCGGGAATAGGGGCGCAGTATTTT. The encoded protein is CASSAGLAGIGAQYF. Supplemented by reference TRBV7-9 and TRBJ2-3, the full variable domain reads DTGVSQNPRHKITKRGQNVTFRCDPISEHNRLYWYRQTLGQGPEFLTYFQNEAQLEKSRLLSDRFSAERPKGSFSTLEIQRTEQGDSAMYLCASSAGLAGIGAQYFGPGTRLTVL.

The J gene is TRBJ1-2, the V gene TRBV24-1, with 11 bases fitting TRBD1. This CDR3 has 16 amino acids. The germline gives CDR1 KGHDR, CDR2 SFDVKD. Germline trimming cut 3 bases from V and 6 bases from J; bases unmatched to any gene: 8. The chain's CDR3 is CATSDTRTGGLDGYTF. CDR3 DNA: TGTGCCACCAGTGATACACGGACAGGGGGCTTGGATGGCTACACCTTC.

The chain couples TRBV19 to TRBJ2-7; D not resolved. With 4 bases removed from V and 1 base from J, the gap between germline ends came to 8 bases. Germline V gene data show CDR1 as LNHDA and CDR2 as SQIVND (reference sequence). This CDR3 has 13 amino acids. In nucleotides, the CDR3 is TGTGCCAGTAGTACCGACAAATCCTACGAGCAGTACTTC. It yields the protein CASSTDKSYEQYF.

The genes are TRBV7-9 and TRBJ1-1, with D perhaps TRBD1 (5 bases). Between the trimmed V and J ends, which lost 5 bases and 3 bases, there was a span of 10 bases. Germline V gene data show CDR1 as SEHNR and CDR2 as FQNEAQ (reference sequence). The CDR3 is made up of 13 amino acids. The DNA for the CDR3 is TGTGCCAGCAGCCCCGCGGGGGACACTGAAGCTTTCTTT. As protein: CASSPAGDTEAFF.

The V gene is TRBV20-1, the J gene TRBJ1-1, with D unresolved. This CDR3 is built from 11 residues. The germline gives CDR1 DFQATT, CDR2 SNEGSKA (reference sequence). V was cut by 8 bases and J by 7 bases, with 14 bases left in between. CDR3 coding DNA: TGCAGTAGCGGGGAAGGGATTGAAGCTTTCTTT. Encoded protein: CSSGEGIEAFF.

This clone was seen a handful of times. The CDR3 spells CASSSRTGSSYEQYF. CDR3 coding DNA: TGCGCCAGCAGCTCCCGGACAGGAAGCTCCTACGAGCAGTACTTC. V gene TRBV5-1 combines with J gene TRBJ2-7; 7 nucleotides match TRBD1. This CDR3 comprises 15 residues. CDR1 SGHRS and CDR2 YFSETQ come from the germline V gene. With V trimmed by 3 bases and J by 0 bases, 6 bases remained unmatched.

The chain employs TRBV28 and TRBJ2-7, with 7 bases matching TRBD1. This CDR3 spans 16 amino acids. The germline gives CDR1 MDHEN, CDR2 SYDVKM. V was clipped by 2 bases and J by 3 bases; unmatched bases: 10. The CDR3 sequence: CASSLIGGQAIYEQYF. The CDR3 bases are TGTGCCAGCAGTTTAATCGGTGGACAGGCCATCTACGAGCAGTACTTC.

The J gene is TRBJ2-7, the V gene TRBV7-8; 9 bases align to TRBD2. The germline V gene encodes CDR1 SGHVS and CDR2 FQNEAQ. The CDR3 runs 16 residues. J gave up 1 base and V 5 bases, and 9 bases lay outside the gene matches. CDR3 coding DNA: TGTGCCAGCAGCGCCTCTAGCGGGGCGATGTCCTACGAGCAGTACTTC. Protein: CASSASSGAMSYEQYF.

This clone was seen a few times. This rearrangement joins TRBV7-6 to TRBJ1-1, with TRBD1 matching 8 bases. Germline CDR1 and CDR2: SGHVS and FNYEAQ. This CDR3 is 13 amino acids long. Trimming removed 2 bases from V and 10 bases from J; junction bases left unmatched: 6. The CDR3 DNA follows: TGTGCCAGCAGCTTACCAGGGGGCATGGGAGCTTTCTTT. Translated, it gives CASSLPGGMGAFF.